One sample yielded the 28 T cell receptor beta chains listed below, sequenced in a study of cytomegalovirus exposure and HLA in healthy donors. The table came from immunoSEQ multiplex PCR; TCRdb's copy has only in-frame clones and leaves some out. The table lists tens of thousands of clones, approximately 93% of them singletons. Source material: PBMCs. These receptors all stem from a woman aged 25 to 39 in good health and CMV-seropositive.

The J gene is TRBJ1-5, the V gene TRBV28; D unclear. Deletions cut 6 bases from V and 4 bases from J, with 13 bases between. This CDR3 has 14 amino acids. Germline V gene data show CDR1 as MDHEN and CDR2 as SYDVKM. The CDR3, as DNA: TGTGCCAGCAGGTCCGGGGTGGAAAATCAGCCCCAGCATTTT. This translates into CASRSGVENQPQHF. The full variable domain, its missing parts supplied by reference TRBV28 and TRBJ1-5, is DVKVTQSSRYLVKRTGEKVFLECVQDMDHENMFWYRQDPGLGLRLIYFSYDVKMKEKGDIPEGYSVSREKKERFSLILESASTNQTSMYLCASRSGVENQPQHFGDGTRLSIL.

The V call is TRBV29-1, the J call TRBJ2-3, with TRBD2 as a possible D gene (6 bases). CDR1 is SQVTM, CDR2 ANQGSEA, per germline. The ends were cut back, 6 bases at V and 0 bases at J, with 7 bases in the middle. The CDR3 is 12 residues long. The CDR3 is CSVEGSTDTQYF. CDR3 bases: TGCAGCGTGGAGGGCAGCACAGATACGCAGTATTTT.

This clone showed up just a few times. The CDR3 region is CASSDKPGEFGGELFF. CDR3 nucleotides: TGTGCCAGCAGTGACAAACCGGGAGAATTTGGCGGGGAGCTGTTTTTT. The chain links TRBV6-4 to TRBJ2-2; possibly TRBD2 for D (6 bases). V shed 2 bases and J shed 7 bases, with 17 bases lying between them. CDR1 MRHNA and CDR2 SNTAGT come from the germline V gene. CDR3 length equals 16 residues.

CDR3 region: CASSLGQRDTGELFF. The CDR3 DNA follows: TGTGCCAGCAGCTTAGGCCAGCGGGACACCGGGGAGCTGTTTTTT. The rearrangement uses TRBV13 and TRBJ2-2; possible D gene TRBD2, 6 bases. This CDR3 is 15 amino acids long. CDR1 is PRHDT, CDR2 FYEKMQ, per germline (reference sequence). Between the trimmed V and J ends, which lost 0 bases and 3 bases, there was a span of 8 bases.

This chain's CDR3 is CASIGITGGRNTIYF. DNA of the CDR3: TGTGCCAGCATAGGCATAACAGGGGGCAGAAACACCATATATTTT. The rearrangement uses TRBV6-1 and TRBJ1-3; 9 bases are a match to TRBD1. Germline V gene lookup returns CDR1 MNHNS and CDR2 SASEGT. There are 15 residues in the CDR3. Losses at the gene ends were 7 bases for V and 5 bases for J; bases not matched to a gene: 9.

Only one count was recorded for this clone. This chain links TRBV28 with TRBJ1-2, with TRBD1 matching over 11 bases. J was trimmed by 3 bases and V by 5 bases; bases with no gene match: 8. Germline V lookup: CDR1 MDHEN, CDR2 SYDVKM. This CDR3 contains 16 residues. This chain's CDR3 is CASSRTGGGFDYGYTF. The CDR3 DNA reads TGTGCCAGCAGTAGGACAGGGGGCGGATTTGACTATGGCTACACCTTC.

The chain carries TRBV15 and TRBJ2-1; 7 bases are a match to TRBD1. The CDR3 contains 16 residues. V lost 3 bases and J lost 7; bases outside the gene matches: 12. Germline CDR1 is LNHNV and CDR2 is YYDKDF (reference sequence). As DNA, the CDR3 is TGTGCCACCAGCAGTAGGGGACAGCGAATAGGGAATGAGCAGTTCTTC. It specifies CATSSRGQRIGNEQFF.

This chain uses TRBV19 with TRBJ2-6; 12 positions match TRBD1. The junction had 5 bases not matched to a gene; V was cut back by 7 bases and J by 4 bases. The CDR3 loop spans 16 amino acids. The germline gives CDR1 LNHDA, CDR2 SQIVND (reference sequence). The CDR3 reads CASMGQGASGANVLTF. The CDR3, as DNA: TGTGCCAGTATGGGACAGGGGGCCTCCGGGGCCAACGTCCTGACTTTC.

This clone came up a few times. The rearrangement joins TRBV4-2 to TRBJ1-5, with D maybe TRBD1 (6 bases). The V end was cut by 3 bases, the J end by 4 bases, with 13 bases between. The CDR3 has 15 amino acids. CDR1 and CDR2 from the germline V gene are LGHNA and YNFKEQ. The CDR3 protein is CASSHRGEGNQPQHF. CDR3 nucleotides: TGTGCCAGCAGCCACAGGGGTGAAGGGAATCAGCCCCAGCATTTT.

This sequence joins TRBV27 and TRBJ2-3; D perhaps matches TRBD2 (5 bases). The CDR3 covers 14 residues. Trimming took 6 bases from V and 2 from J, leaving 12 bases between them. Germline CDR1 reads MNHEY; CDR2 reads SMNVEV (reference sequence). CDR3 DNA sequence: TGTGCCAGCAGCCGGACTGAGAACACAGATACGCAGTATTTT. This encodes CASSRTENTDTQYF.

The chain employs TRBV5-1 and TRBJ2-3; maybe TRBD1 (6 bases). The germline V and J ends were trimmed by 4 bases and 7 bases, with 16 bases remaining between them. Germline V CDR1 and CDR2: SGHRS, YFSETQ. The CDR3 runs to 14 residues. CDR3 nucleotides: TGCGCCAGCAGCGACCGGGACACAGGGTATACGCAGTATTTT. Protein sequence: CASSDRDTGYTQYF.

The table lists this clone with a few counts. This sequence joins TRBV29-1 and TRBJ2-1; perhaps TRBD1 as D (5 bases). Looked up from germline, CDR1 is SQVTM and CDR2 is ANQGSEA. The germline V and J ends were trimmed by 3 bases and 0 bases, with 6 bases remaining between them. This CDR3 is 13 amino acids long. In DNA form, the CDR3 reads TGCAGCGTTGACAGGGCCTCCTACAATGAGCAGTTCTTC. It translates to CSVDRASYNEQFF.

The chain carries TRBV7-2 and TRBJ2-3; 7 nucleotides align to TRBD1. Unmatched junction bases numbered 7, after V lost 5 bases and J lost 2 bases. Germline lookup yields CDR1 SGHTA and CDR2 FQGNSA. The CDR3 is made up of 15 amino acids. CDR3 nucleotides: TGTGCCAGCAGCCTAAGGGACAGCAACACAGATACGCAGTATTTT. Its protein product is CASSLRDSNTDTQYF.

A single count supports this clone. The V and J genes are TRBV28 and TRBJ2-5; TRBD1 aligns across 8 bases. Trimming cost V 4 bases and J 0 bases; bases outside gene matches: 4. Germline values: CDR1 MDHEN, CDR2 SYDVKM. The CDR3 contains 15 residues. The DNA of the CDR3 is TGTGCCAGCAGTTCTCTGACAGGGGACCAAGAGACCCAGTACTTC. It codes for CASSSLTGDQETQYF.

The J gene is TRBJ2-2, the V gene TRBV5-1; D gene unclear. This CDR3 contains 15 residues. With 4 bases removed from V and 0 bases from J, the gap between germline ends came to 10 bases. CDR1 SGHRS and CDR2 YFSETQ come from the germline V gene. The CDR3 DNA follows: TGCGCCAGCAGCCCGGGTCGGACGAACACCGGGGAGCTGTTTTTT. Protein product: CASSPGRTNTGELFF. Full variable domain (rest looked up from reference TRBV5-1 and TRBJ2-2): KAGVTQTPRYLIKTRGQQVTLSCSPISGHRSVSWYQQTPGQGLQFLFEYFSETQRNKGNFPGRFSGRQFSNSRSEMNVSTLELGDSALYLCASSPGRTNTGELFFGEGSRLTVL.

The chain links TRBV30 to TRBJ2-3; 8 nucleotides match TRBD1. After removal of 3 bases from V and 6 bases from J, the junction contained 17 bases not matched to a gene. The V gene's germline CDR1 is GTSNPN and CDR2 SVGIG (reference sequence). This CDR3 spans 17 amino acids. CDR3 coding DNA: TGTGCCTGGAGGGAAGAGGGGAACAGGGGGTTTCGGGATACGCAGTATTTT. Encoded protein: CAWREEGNRGFRDTQYF.

This sequence joins TRBV5-5 and TRBJ2-5; 14 nucleotides match TRBD2. Germline values: CDR1 SGHKS, CDR2 YYEKEE (reference sequence). CDR3 length: 16 amino acids. J lost 5 bases, V lost 3 bases, and 6 bases had no gene match. The CDR3 bases are TGTGCCAGCAGCTCGGGACTAGCGGGAGACTTTGAGACCCAGTACTTC. Amino acids: CASSSGLAGDFETQYF.

V is TRBV11-3 and J is TRBJ2-2; D unclear. Trimming removed 4 bases from V and 6 bases from J, with 6 bases in between. This CDR3 contains 12 residues. CDR1 and CDR2 (germline): SGHNT, YENEEA. The CDR3 here is CASSSRAGELFF. CDR3 coding DNA: TGTGCCAGCAGCTCTCGGGCCGGGGAGCTGTTTTTT.

V usage is TRBV4-3 and J usage is TRBJ2-5, with D perhaps matching TRBD2 (5 bases). The V and J ends lost 0 bases and 1 base respectively, with 9 bases between them. The CDR3 length is 15 residues. Looked up from germline, CDR1 is LGHNA and CDR2 is YSLEER. The CDR3 loop is CASSQDLGSQETQYF. The CDR3 DNA is TGCGCCAGCAGCCAAGACCTTGGGAGCCAAGAGACCCAGTACTTC.

This chain joins TRBV30 and TRBJ1-2; no clear D gene. V was cut by 0 bases and J by 6 bases, with 20 bases left in between. CDR3 length: 16 amino acids. Germline lookup yields CDR1 GTSNPN and CDR2 SVGIG (reference sequence). The CDR3 sequence: CAWSVLQGWGGDGYTF. As DNA, the CDR3 is TGTGCCTGGAGTGTACTCCAAGGGTGGGGAGGAGATGGCTACACCTTC.

The rearrangement uses TRBV19 and TRBJ2-7; 7 bases line up with TRBD1. Germline V lookup: CDR1 LNHDA, CDR2 SQIVND (reference sequence). The junction had 3 bases not matched to a gene; V was cut back by 3 bases and J by 1 base. The CDR3 has 14 residues. CDR3 in amino acids: CASSMGRGSYEQYF. CDR3 DNA: TGTGCCAGTAGTATGGGCAGGGGGTCCTACGAGCAGTACTTC.

The CDR3 DNA sequence: TGTGCCAGCAGTGGGACACCTCTCTACGAGCAGTACTTC. Translation: CASSGTPLYEQYF. The chain joins TRBV6-1 to TRBJ2-7; perhaps TRBD1 as D (5 bases). Germline V gives CDR1 MNHNS, CDR2 SASEGT. V lost 4 bases to trimming and J lost 3 bases, with 10 bases between them. This CDR3 contains 13 residues.

The CDR3 DNA sequence: TGTGCCAGCAGCTCAGATTACTACGAGCAGTACTTC. Translation: CASSSDYYEQYF. This chain links TRBV14 with TRBJ2-7, with D hard to call. The V and J ends lost 5 bases and 3 bases respectively, with 8 bases between them. Germline V gives CDR1 SGHDN, CDR2 FVKESK. The CDR3 loop spans 12 amino acids.

The rearrangement joins TRBV2 to TRBJ1-1; D is perhaps TRBD1 (5 bases). Deletions cut 6 bases from V and 4 bases from J, with 15 bases between. Germline lookup yields CDR1 SNHLY and CDR2 FYNNEI. The length of the CDR3 is 14 residues. CDR3: CASRGGFEGTEAFF. CDR3 coding DNA: TGTGCCAGCAGGGGGGGTTTCGAGGGCACTGAAGCTTTCTTT.

The sample holds one count of this clone. The chain has TRBV25-1 and TRBJ1-1; the D gene is possibly TRBD1 (5 bases). This CDR3 is 14 amino acids long. The germline V gene encodes CDR1 MGHDK and CDR2 SYGVNS. Between the trimmed V and J ends, which lost 6 bases and 2 bases, there was a span of 13 bases. CDR3 sequence (DNA): TGTGCCAGCAGGCGCGCAGGGTTTAACACTGAAGCTTTCTTT. It yields the protein CASRRAGFNTEAFF.

This clone has a handful of counts. This chain links TRBV30 with TRBJ1-4; 9 positions match TRBD1. V was pared by 2 bases and J by 7 bases, with 8 bases of the junction left unmatched. This CDR3 spans 15 amino acids. Germline V lookup: CDR1 GTSNPN, CDR2 SVGIG (reference sequence). CDR3 nucleotides: TGTGCCTGGAGTTCGATACAGGGGGCCGGTGAAAAACTGTTTTTT. Its translation is CAWSSIQGAGEKLFF. Full variable domain (missing parts from reference TRBV30 and TRBJ1-4): SQTIHQWPATLVQPVGSPLSLECTVEGTSNPNLYWYRQAAGRGLQLLFYSVGIGQISSEVPQNLSASRPQDRQFILSSKKLLLSDSGFYLCAWSSIQGAGEKLFFGSGTQLSVL.

This chain links TRBV9 with TRBJ2-3; TRBD2 is a possible D gene (6 bases). CDR3 length: 16 residues. V shed 3 bases and J shed 2 bases, with 16 bases lying between them. The germline CDR1 and CDR2 sequences are SGDLS and YYNGEE. The CDR3 nucleotides are TGTGCCAGCAGCGCCCGGTTGGGCGGGGTCACAGATACGCAGTATTTT. It codes for CASSARLGGVTDTQYF.

The V and J genes are TRBV7-8 and TRBJ2-7; TRBD1 matches at 8 bases. CDR3 size: 15 residues. CDR1 and CDR2 (germline): SGHVS, FQNEAQ. With 6 bases clipped from V and 7 bases from J, the junction kept 14 bases outside the gene matches. CDR3 residues: CASRSGRGLLGEQYF. In nucleotides, the CDR3 is TGTGCCAGCAGAAGCGGCAGGGGGCTCTTGGGGGAGCAGTACTTC.